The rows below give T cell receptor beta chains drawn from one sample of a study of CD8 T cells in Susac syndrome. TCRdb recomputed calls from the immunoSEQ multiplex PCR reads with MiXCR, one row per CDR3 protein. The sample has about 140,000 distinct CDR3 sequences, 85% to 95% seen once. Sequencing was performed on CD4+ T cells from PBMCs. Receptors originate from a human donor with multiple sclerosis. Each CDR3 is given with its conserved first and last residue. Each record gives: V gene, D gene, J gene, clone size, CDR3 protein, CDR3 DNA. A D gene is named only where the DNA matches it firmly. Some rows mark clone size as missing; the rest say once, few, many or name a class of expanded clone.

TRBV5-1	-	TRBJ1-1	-	CASSGMDWGTEAFF	TGCGCCAGCAGCGGAATGGATTGGGGCACTGAAGCTTTCTTT
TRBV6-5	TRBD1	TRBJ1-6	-	CASSSDRGLNSPLHF	TGTGCCAGCAGTTCGGACAGGGGGCTGAATTCACCCCTCCACTTT
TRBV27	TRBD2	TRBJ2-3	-	CASYARASGVQDTQYF	TGTGCCAGCTACGCCCGGGCTAGCGGGGTTCAAGATACGCAGTATTTT
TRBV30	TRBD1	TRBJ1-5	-	CAWSTGQDQPQHF	TGTGCCTGGAGTACGGGACAGGATCAGCCCCAGCATTTT
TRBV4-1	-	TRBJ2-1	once	CASSQVEGSTSEQFF	TGCGCCAGCAGCCAAGTCGAGGGGAGCACGAGTGAGCAGTTCTTC
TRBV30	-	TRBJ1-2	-	CAWRAGNYGYTF	TGTGCCTGGAGAGCTGGGAACTATGGCTACACCTTC
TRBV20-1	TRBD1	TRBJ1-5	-	CSAPRIGQGQPQHF	TGCAGTGCCCCGCGCATAGGACAGGGTCAGCCCCAGCATTTT
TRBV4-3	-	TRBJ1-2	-	CASSQEWDQAYGYTF	TGCGCCAGCAGCCAAGAATGGGACCAGGCGTATGGCTACACCTTC
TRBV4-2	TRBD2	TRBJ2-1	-	CASSQDLRLAGVGEQFF	TGTGCCAGCAGCCAAGATCTACGACTAGCGGGAGTAGGGGAGCAGTTCTTC
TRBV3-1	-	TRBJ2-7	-	CASSRGSLRIYEQYF	TGTGCCAGCAGCCGGGGGTCCCTAAGGATTTACGAGCAGTACTTC
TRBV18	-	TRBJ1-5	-	CASSPSMEGMQPQHF	TGTGCCAGCTCACCCTCAATGGAGGGGATGCAGCCCCAGCATTTT
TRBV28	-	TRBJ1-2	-	CASRFSGPYGYTF	TGTGCCAGCAGGTTCTCGGGACCCTATGGCTACACCTTC
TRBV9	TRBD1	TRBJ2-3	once	CASSNRQGVSTDTQYF	TGTGCCAGCAGCAACCGACAGGGGGTTAGCACAGATACGCAGTATTTT
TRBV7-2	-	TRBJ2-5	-	CASSLSRGQETQYF	TGTGCCAGCAGCTTAAGTAGGGGGCAAGAGACCCAGTACTTC
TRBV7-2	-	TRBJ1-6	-	CASRQRASPLHF	TGTGCCAGCAGACAAAGGGCTTCACCCCTCCACTTT
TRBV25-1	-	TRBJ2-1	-	CASSEWTGPNNEQFF	TGTGCCAGCAGTGAATGGACGGGGCCGAACAATGAGCAGTTCTTC
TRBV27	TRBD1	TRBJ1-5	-	CASRGDSLNQPQHF	TGTGCCAGCAGGGGGGACAGCCTCAATCAGCCCCAGCATTTT
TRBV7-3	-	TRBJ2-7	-	CASSLNPGAVDEQYF	TGTGCCAGCAGCTTAAACCCAGGGGCCGTCGACGAGCAGTACTTC
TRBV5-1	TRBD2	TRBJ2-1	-	CASSEGLAGSHNEQFF	TGCGCCAGCAGCGAGGGACTAGCGGGGTCTCACAATGAGCAGTTCTTC
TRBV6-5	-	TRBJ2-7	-	CASSYGLSYEQYF	TGTGCCAGCAGTTACGGCCTGTCCTACGAGCAGTACTTC
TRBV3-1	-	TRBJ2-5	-	CASSQVGGRASEETQYF	TGTGCCAGCAGCCAAGTTGGGGGCAGGGCGAGTGAAGAGACCCAGTACTTC
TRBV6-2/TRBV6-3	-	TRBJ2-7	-	CASSYSVGDSYEQYF	TGTGCCAGCAGTTACTCCGTGGGGGACTCCTACGAGCAGTACTTC
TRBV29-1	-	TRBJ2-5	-	CSAAVAGAAETQYF	TGCAGCGCCGCCGTTGCAGGGGCCGCTGAGACCCAGTACTTC
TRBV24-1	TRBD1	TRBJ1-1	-	CATRRTGDTEAFF	TGTGCCACCAGGAGAACAGGGGACACTGAAGCTTTCTTT
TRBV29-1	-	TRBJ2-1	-	CSAEAIDEQFF	TGCAGCGCCGAGGCGATAGATGAGCAGTTCTTC
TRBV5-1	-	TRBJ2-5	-	CASSLVERPETQYF	TGCGCCAGCAGCTTGGTTGAGCGCCCAGAGACCCAGTACTTC
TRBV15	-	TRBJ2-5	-	CATSRPTRAGGGETQYF	TGTGCCACCAGCAGACCAACCCGGGCCGGCGGAGGGGAGACCCAGTACTTC
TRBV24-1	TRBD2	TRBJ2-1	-	CATSPGGRRGNEQFF	TGTGCCACCAGTCCCGGCGGGAGGAGGGGAAATGAGCAGTTCTTC
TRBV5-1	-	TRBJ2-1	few	CASSFDSYNEQFF	TGCGCCAGCAGCTTCGACTCTTACAATGAGCAGTTCTTC
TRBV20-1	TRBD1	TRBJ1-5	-	CSTQPTGFDQPQHF	TGCAGTACGCAGCCGACAGGGTTTGACCAGCCCCAGCATTTT
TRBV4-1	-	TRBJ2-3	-	CASSQDTRRDTQYF	TGCGCCAGCAGCCAAGATACTAGACGAGATACGCAGTATTTT
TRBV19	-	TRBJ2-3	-	CASRALGDTDTQYF	TGTGCCAGTAGGGCCCTTGGGGACACAGATACGCAGTATTTT
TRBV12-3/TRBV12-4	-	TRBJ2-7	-	CASSLGSGGSYEQYF	TGTGCCAGCAGTTTAGGGTCAGGAGGTTCCTACGAGCAGTACTTC
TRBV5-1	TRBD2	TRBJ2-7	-	CASSLVVAGGNEQYF	TGCGCCAGCAGCTTGGTAGTTGCGGGAGGCAACGAGCAGTACTTC
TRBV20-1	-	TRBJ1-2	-	CSARDPGQSANYGYTF	TGCAGTGCTAGAGATCCTGGACAGTCAGCTAACTATGGCTACACCTTC
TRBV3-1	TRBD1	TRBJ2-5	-	CASSQWDRSAGETQYF	TGTGCCAGCAGCCAATGGGACAGATCGGCGGGAGAGACCCAGTACTTC
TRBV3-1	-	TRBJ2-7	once	CASSRSTSYEQYF	TGTGCCAGCAGCCGATCCACCAGCTACGAGCAGTACTTC
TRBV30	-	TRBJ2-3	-	CAWSEGDTQYF	TGTGCCTGGAGTGAGGGGGATACGCAGTATTTT
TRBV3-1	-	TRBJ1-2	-	CASSQPSTPRGYTF	TGTGCCAGCAGCCAACCCTCCACACCAAGAGGCTACACCTTC
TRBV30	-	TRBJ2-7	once	CAWSVAGSYEQYF	TGTGCCTGGAGTGTGGCGGGCTCCTACGAGCAGTACTTC
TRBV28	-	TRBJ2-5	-	CASSRGRPDGTQYF	TGTGCCAGCAGCCGAGGGCGGCCGGATGGGACCCAGTACTTC
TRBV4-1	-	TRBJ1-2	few	CASSQDINSKGYTF	TGCGCCAGCAGCCAAGATATTAACAGCAAAGGCTACACCTTC
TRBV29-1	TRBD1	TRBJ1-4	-	CSVERTGNKKLFF	TGCAGCGTTGAACGGACAGGGAATAAAAAACTGTTTTTT
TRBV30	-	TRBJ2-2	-	CAWSDKNTGELFF	TGTGCCTGGAGTGACAAGAACACCGGGGAGCTGTTTTTT
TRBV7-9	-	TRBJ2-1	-	CASSLKYGMGPNEQFF	TGTGCCAGCAGCTTAAAGTACGGGATGGGCCCCAATGAGCAGTTCTTC
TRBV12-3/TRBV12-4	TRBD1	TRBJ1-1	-	CASSFMLRGTALEAFF	TGTGCCAGCAGTTTTATGCTTCGCGGGACAGCCCTTGAAGCTTTCTTT
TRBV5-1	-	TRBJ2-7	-	CASSSPGRGHEQYF	TGCGCCAGCAGCTCACCGGGACGCGGCCACGAGCAGTACTTC
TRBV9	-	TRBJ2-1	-	CASSVWPTGGNEQFF	TGTGCCAGCAGCGTATGGCCTACCGGCGGTAATGAGCAGTTCTTC
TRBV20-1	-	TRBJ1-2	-	CSARVGVYGYTF	TGCAGTGCTAGAGTAGGAGTCTATGGCTACACCTTC
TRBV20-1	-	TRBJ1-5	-	CSASRSVGRSNQPQHF	TGCAGTGCTAGCCGTTCGGTCGGGCGAAGCAATCAGCCCCAGCATTTT
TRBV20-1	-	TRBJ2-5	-	CSARPGVAETQYF	TGCAGTGCTAGACCCGGGGTGGCGGAGACCCAGTACTTC